This entry lists 13 T cell receptor beta chains sequenced from one sample in a study of tumor-infiltrating lymphocytes in primary liver carcinoma. From unsorted bulk tissue weighing about 20-32 mg, DNA and RNA were co-extracted. Starting from 450 to 500 ng of total RNA, TCR beta cDNA was produced with a primer in the constant region. Slightly modified ARM-PCR served as the procedure for the TCR beta libraries. These libraries came from three rounds of nested multiplex PCR. The opening two PCR rounds, around 10 cycles each, paired TRBV1-TRBV30 forward primers with a C-beta reverse primer. Each CDR3 protein is one row after TCRdb ran MiXCR on the multiplex PCR reads. Among 20,000 or so distinct CDR3 sequences, around 72% were seen once, and the ten largest hold more than 35%. The sample consisted of liver tumor tissue from sampling region 1. As for subset: tumor region T1, superior pole. All receptors come from a middle-aged man with primary liver carcinoma and hepatitis B virus infection.

In the case of this clonotype: In this CDR3 the conserved last residue, phenylalanine or tryptophan, is missing, so a read error is likely. CDR3 sequence: CSARDNRITGELFI. CDR3 sequence (DNA): TGCAGCGCTCGGGACAATAGGATCACCGGGGAGCTGTTTATT. The rearrangement links TRBV29-1 to TRBJ2-2; possibly TRBD1 for D (6 bases). Germline V gene sequence: CDR1 SQVTM, CDR2 ANQGSEA. V was cut by 7 bases and J by 4 bases, with 16 bases left in between. The CDR3 is made up of 14 amino acids.

In this sample, this clonotype turned up a few times. This CDR3 is missing its conserved last phenylalanine or tryptophan, likely due to a read error. The chain links TRBV5-4 to TRBJ2-1; D is uncertain. This CDR3 is built from 14 residues. CDR1 is SGHNT and CDR2 is YYREEE in the germline V gene (reference sequence). V lost 5 bases, J lost 6 bases, and 15 bases lay in between. CDR3 amino acids: CASSSSGLSNEQFS. The CDR3 nucleotides are TGTGCCAGCAGTTCCTCCGGGCTCTCCAATGAGCAGTTCTCC.

A word on this clonotype: Compared with germline, one end of the junction differs, possibly owing to a read error. The chain has TRBV4-3 and TRBJ2-1; D call uncertain. Germline V gene lookup returns CDR1 LGHNA and CDR2 YSLEER. This CDR3 has 16 residues. This chain's CDR3 is CASSQDRADTYSEHFF. For the CDR3, the DNA is TGCGCCAGCAGCCAAGATAGAGCAGACACCTACAGTGAGCACTTCTTC.

Many counts were recorded for this clonotype. The chain couples TRBV7-9 to TRBJ2-1, with D perhaps given as TRBD1 or TRBD2 (5 bases each). The CDR3 extends over 13 amino acids. CDR1 is SEHNR and CDR2 is FQNEAQ in the germline V gene (reference sequence). Trimming took off 8 bases at V and 5 bases at J, with 13 bases between the two ends. The CDR3 bases are TGTGCCAGCGGACGGGACGCCAACAATGAGCAGTTCTTC. Translating gives CASGRDANNEQFF.

For this clonotype: At one end the junction does not follow the germline gene, possibly because of a read error. The chain recombines TRBV11-2 with TRBJ2-2; no clear D gene. The CDR3 is made up of 17 amino acids. Germline CDR1 and CDR2: SGHAT and FQNNGV. The CDR3: CTRSLALGGANTGELFF. In nucleotides, the CDR3 is TGCACCAGGAGCTTAGCATTAGGTGGGGCGAACACCGGGGAGCTGTTTTTT.

The gene calls are TRBV12-2 and TRBJ2-7. TRBV12-2 is designated a pseudogene. The CDR3 runs to 14 residues. DNA for the CDR3: TGTGCATGTCGCTTAGCGAGACACTCCCACGAGCAGTACTTC. Amino acids: CACRLARHSHEQYF.

This clonotype came up a few times. The genes are TRBV6-2 or TRBV6-3 and TRBJ2-5, with a weak D call TRBD2 (6 bases). Trimming pared 6 bases from V and 7 bases from J, leaving 24 bases between. CDR1 MNHEY and CDR2 SVGEGT come from the germline V gene. The CDR3 is 16 residues long. CDR3 protein: CASSYDGTGLVVTQYF. The CDR3 DNA reads as TGTGCCAGCAGCTACGACGGGACTGGTCTAGTAGTGACCCAGTACTTC.

The V call is TRBV11-3, the J call TRBJ2-1, with 10 bases matching TRBD1. CDR1 is SGHNT and CDR2 is YENEEA in the germline V gene. This CDR3 region has 16 residues. The V segment lost 5 bases and the J segment 8 bases; nucleotides outside the gene matches: 12. This CDR3 reads CASSAAGQGVVDEQFF. The CDR3 coding sequence is TGTGCCAGCAGCGCAGCAGGACAGGGGGTTGTAGATGAGCAGTTCTTC.

J is TRBJ2-3 and V is TRBV11-2; possibly TRBD2 for D (5 bases). V gave up 6 bases and J gave up 13 bases, with 26 bases separating them. The CDR3 is 15 residues long. CDR1 and CDR2 (germline): SGHAT, FQNNGV. The CDR3: CASRLYVGSPDMEYF. The DNA for the CDR3 is TGTGCCAGCAGATTGTACGTTGGGAGTCCAGATATGGAGTATTTT.

Regarding this clonotype: Its ends do not fully match the called genes, so a read error is possible. The chain has TRBV5-1 and TRBJ2-7; 9 positions match TRBD2. This CDR3 is built from 15 residues. Looked up from germline, CDR1 is SGHRS and CDR2 is YFSETQ. CDR3 in DNA: TGCACCAGCAGCTTGGGAGCGGGAGGACCAAACGAGCAGTACTTC. Its protein is CTSSLGAGGPNEQYF. Based on the CDR3 plus reference TRBV5-1 and TRBJ2-7, the full variable domain is KAGVTQTPRYLIKTRGQQVTLSCSPISGHRSVSWYQQTPGQGLQFLFEYFSETQRNKGNFPGRFSGRQFSNSRSEMNVSTLELGDSALYLCTSSLGAGGPNEQYFGPGTRLTVT.

Details on this clonotype: No conserved phenylalanine or tryptophan ends this CDR3, so it is likely a read error. This chain uses TRBV7-9 with TRBJ1-5, with no clear D. The V gene's germline CDR1 is SEHNR and CDR2 FQNEAQ (reference sequence). The CDR3 contains 12 residues. CDR3 coding DNA: TGTGTCAGCAGCGCACATTTTGAGCCCCAGCATTTG. It yields the protein CVSSAHFEPQHL.

This clonotype occurred a few times. V gene TRBV11-1 combines with J gene TRBJ2-1; 12 bases agree with TRBD2. V gave up 2 bases and J gave up 4 bases; unmatched junction bases: 9. This CDR3 is built from 18 residues. From germline, CDR1 is SGHAT and CDR2 FQDESV (reference sequence). The CDR3 coding sequence is TGTGCCAGCAGCTTAAGGGTACTAGCGGGAGGTTCTTACAATGAGCAGTTCTTC. Translated: CASSLRVLAGGSYNEQFF.

On this clonotype itself: The missing conserved phenylalanine or tryptophan at the end of this CDR3 makes a read error likely. The chain combines TRBV11-2 with TRBJ2-5; TRBD1 aligns across 8 bases. The CDR3 totals 16 residues. Per the germline V gene, CDR1 is SGHAT and CDR2 is FQNNGV. The CDR3 DNA reads as TGTGCTAGCAGCTTAACATCAGGGGGCTCGGGGGAGACCCAGTACTCC. It is translated as CASSLTSGGSGETQYS.